This T cell receptor beta chain was recorded in a study of tumor and adjacent non-tumor tissue in lung cancer. Study-wide background: The patients, around 9 men and 5 or 6 women, were roughly 30 to 80 with stage I to III disease. Samples averaged roughly 4.2 million productive TCRbeta reads each.

CDR3 length equals 15 residues. General observations from the study: TCR diversity was significantly greater in tumor than normal lung tissue. Top 100 clones took a larger repertoire share in normal lung.

The template was RNA from unsorted bulk tissue. Three rounds of nested PCR, following a modified ARM-PCR protocol, produced the TCRbeta library. TCRdb called the multiplex PCR reads again in MiXCR, with one record for every CDR3 protein. The sample consists of 75,000 to 95,000 distinct CDR3 sequences, around 70% of them appearing once. To note about this clonotype: What it binds is not known. Mismatch with germline at one junction end may stem from a read error.

This receptor was identified in a woman aged 40-49 years with non-small cell lung cancer. The chain links TRBV12-3 or TRBV12-4 to TRBJ1-5; tentatively, D is TRBD1 (5 bases). The sequencing sample was made of lung tumor tissue. CDR3 sequence: CPSSLIQGLGQPQHF. CDR3 DNA sequence: TGTCCCAGCAGTCTGATTCAGGGCCTCGGGCAGCCCCAGCATTTT.